These 25 T cell receptor beta chains came from one sample sequenced in a study of blood T cell repertoires in COVID-19. The data were produced by immunoSEQ multiplex PCR, yet TCRdb's version contains in-frame clones alone and is incomplete. The sample lists around 52,000 clones, 82% occurring once. Material: peripheral blood. The source of these receptors is a woman aged 60 to 75 with acute or convalescent COVID-19.

The chain is built from TRBV5-1 and TRBJ1-3; 7 bases align to TRBD1. The germline CDR1 and CDR2 sequences are SGHRS and YFSETQ. CDR3 length: 14 amino acids. V gave up 5 bases and J gave up 0 bases; unmatched junction bases: 2. CDR3 in DNA: TGCGCCAGCAGTCAGGGGGGCTCTGGAAACACCATATATTTT. Translating it yields CASSQGGSGNTIYF. Filled out from reference TRBV5-1 and TRBJ1-3, the complete variable domain reads KAGVTQTPRYLIKTRGQQVTLSCSPISGHRSVSWYQQTPGQGLQFLFEYFSETQRNKGNFPGRFSGRQFSNSRSEMNVSTLELGDSALYLCASSQGGSGNTIYFGEGSWLTVV.

This chain links TRBV19 with TRBJ1-3, with TRBD1 identical over 7 bases. The ends lost 7 bases at V and 8 bases at J; junction bases unmatched: 8. Per the germline V gene, CDR1 is LNHDA and CDR2 is SQIVND (reference sequence). This CDR3 contains 13 residues. Here the CDR3 reads CASKLTGRDTIYF. For the CDR3, the DNA is TGTGCCAGTAAGCTGACAGGGAGAGACACCATATATTTT.

The V call is TRBV29-1, the J call TRBJ1-2; tentative D call: TRBD1 (5 bases). V lost 4 bases and J 7 bases, leaving 13 bases between the germline ends. The CDR3 is 12 residues long. Looked up from germline, CDR1 is SQVTM and CDR2 is ANQGSEA. In DNA form, the CDR3 reads TGCAGCGTTGCGGCCAGCGGGGGTGGCTACACCTTC. It yields the protein CSVAASGGGYTF. The full variable domain, with the rest looked up from reference TRBV29-1 and TRBJ1-2, is SAVISQKPSRDICQRGTSLTIQCQVDSQVTMMFWYRQQPGQSLTLIATANQGSEATYESGFVIDKFPISRPNLTFSTLTVSNMSPEDSSIYLCSVAASGGGYTFGSGTRLTVV.

V usage is TRBV29-1 and J usage is TRBJ1-1, with 10 bases identical to TRBD1. This CDR3 contains 12 residues. The V segment lost 7 bases and the J segment 5 bases; nucleotides outside the gene matches: 4. Germline-derived CDR1 and CDR2 are SQVTM and ANQGSEA. CDR3 sequence reads: CSAGTGATEAFF. The CDR3 nucleotides are TGCAGCGCCGGGACAGGGGCAACTGAAGCTTTCTTT. Combining the CDR3 with reference TRBV29-1 and TRBJ1-1 gives the whole variable domain SAVISQKPSRDICQRGTSLTIQCQVDSQVTMMFWYRQQPGQSLTLIATANQGSEATYESGFVIDKFPISRPNLTFSTLTVSNMSPEDSSIYLCSAGTGATEAFFGQGTRLTVV.

V usage is TRBV9 and J usage is TRBJ2-1; the match to TRBD1 covers 8 bases. The germline gives CDR1 SGDLS, CDR2 YYNGEE. V lost 3 bases and J lost 9; bases outside the gene matches: 5. The CDR3 has 13 residues. CDR3 loop: CASSADRGTEQFF. The CDR3 DNA is TGTGCCAGCAGCGCCGACAGGGGCACTGAGCAGTTCTTC.

This chain joins TRBV3-1 (or the pseudogene TRBV3-2) and TRBJ1-4; D unclear. The V end was cut by 3 bases, the J end by 8 bases, with 10 bases between. The CDR3 runs 13 residues. Germline V gene data show CDR1 as LGHDT and CDR2 as YNNKEL (reference sequence). In DNA, the CDR3 is TGTGCCAGCAGCCATTCGGGAACAGAAAAACTGTTTTTT. Its translation is CASSHSGTEKLFF.

This clone has only a few counts. The V call is TRBV19, the J call TRBJ1-5; D uncertain. The germline CDR1 and CDR2 sequences are LNHDA and SQIVND (reference sequence). The CDR3 has 15 amino acids. Between the trimmed V and J ends, which lost 4 bases and 2 bases, there was a span of 12 bases. CDR3 DNA: TGTGCCAGTAGTACCGGGATTGGCGGCAATCAGCCCCAGCATTTT. This encodes CASSTGIGGNQPQHF.

The chain carries TRBV10-3 and TRBJ2-1; 9 nucleotides match TRBD2. V lost 1 base and J lost 5; bases outside the gene matches: 6. Per germline, CDR1 ENHRY and CDR2 SYGVKD. The CDR3 length is 16 residues. The CDR3 coding sequence is TGTGCCATCAGTGAGTTGGCGGGGGGGCTCCACAATGAGCAGTTCTTC. Translated, it gives CAISELAGGLHNEQFF.

The chain carries TRBV7-8 and TRBJ1-5, with 10 bases fitting TRBD1. This CDR3 contains 15 residues. V lost 4 bases, J lost 5 bases, and 5 bases stayed unmatched. Germline CDR1 is SGHVS and CDR2 is FQNEAQ. CDR3 loop: CASSSRTGGYQPQHF. CDR3 coding DNA: TGTGCCAGCAGCTCACGGACAGGGGGTTATCAGCCCCAGCATTTT.

The V call is TRBV21-1, the J call TRBJ1-5. TRBV21-1 is shown as a pseudogene. CDR3 length: 17 amino acids. In DNA, the CDR3 is TGTGCCAGCAGCAAAAGGTCGGGGAATCGGGAGAATCAGCCCCAGCATTTT. The encoded protein is CASSKRSGNRENQPQHF.

This sequence joins TRBV3-1 (or the pseudogene TRBV3-2) and TRBJ2-3, with D perhaps TRBD1 (5 bases). The V gene's germline CDR1 is LGHDT and CDR2 YNNKEL (reference sequence). V was shortened by 5 bases and J by 9 bases, with 15 bases between the two germline ends. This CDR3 has 13 amino acids. The CDR3: CASSVKGDGTQYF. In nucleotides, the CDR3 is TGTGCCAGCAGCGTCAAAGGGGATGGCACGCAGTATTTT.

The chain uses TRBV6-1 and TRBJ2-7; no firm D call. The CDR3 contains 14 residues. Germline CDR1 MNHNS, CDR2 SASEGT. Trimming removed 2 bases from V and 3 bases from J, with 11 bases in between. The CDR3: CASSERSSFYEQYF. For the CDR3, the DNA is TGTGCCAGCAGTGAAAGGAGCTCTTTCTACGAGCAGTACTTC.

V gene TRBV5-8 combines with J gene TRBJ1-2; TRBD1 matches at 10 bases. Germline-derived CDR1 and CDR2 are SGHTS and YDEGEE. The CDR3 has 17 residues. Unmatched junction bases numbered 12, after V lost 6 bases and J lost 1 base. Here the CDR3 DNA reads TGTGCCAGCACCCCACCGGTAGGGACAGGGGTTAACTATGGCTACACCTTC. This codes for CASTPPVGTGVNYGYTF.

In this sample, this clone turned up a few times. V usage is TRBV5-1 and J usage is TRBJ2-5, with 8 bases fitting TRBD1. The J segment lost 2 bases and the V segment lost 5 bases, leaving 11 bases of the junction unmatched. The CDR3 totals 16 residues. Germline assignment: CDR1 SGHRS and CDR2 YFSETQ. The CDR3: CASSNQGAEWQETQYF. The CDR3, as DNA: TGCGCCAGCAGTAATCAGGGGGCAGAGTGGCAAGAGACCCAGTACTTC.

The chain links TRBV19 to TRBJ1-2; D uncertain. The CDR3 is made up of 15 amino acids. CDR1 is LNHDA, CDR2 SQIVND, per germline (reference sequence). V lost 4 bases to trimming and J lost 4 bases, with 16 bases between them. The CDR3 here is CASSSSGGLGYGYTF. The CDR3 DNA follows: TGTGCCAGTAGTAGCAGCGGAGGTCTCGGCTATGGCTACACCTTC.

V gene TRBV7-6 combines with J gene TRBJ2-2; no clear D. The germline V and J ends were trimmed by 8 bases and 5 bases, with 3 bases remaining between them. Germline V gene lookup returns CDR1 SGHVS and CDR2 FNYEAQ. The CDR3 runs to 10 residues. The CDR3, as DNA: TGTGCCAGCCGTACCGGGGAGCTGTTTTTT. Translation: CASRTGELFF.

This chain joins TRBV6-2 or TRBV6-3 and TRBJ1-1, with D possibly being TRBD1 (6 bases). Germline V lookup: CDR1 MNHEY, CDR2 SVGEGT. The CDR3 runs to 17 residues. V was shortened by 8 bases and J by 0 bases, with 22 bases between the two germline ends. CDR3 amino acids: CASGRLQGLGMNTEAFF. The DNA of the CDR3 is TGTGCCAGCGGCCGCCTTCAGGGGTTGGGCATGAACACTGAAGCTTTCTTT.

V is TRBV5-1 and J is TRBJ2-7; D is perhaps TRBD2 (5 bases). CDR1 is SGHRS and CDR2 is YFSETQ in the germline V gene. V was shortened by 4 bases and J by 7 bases, with 21 bases between the two germline ends. The CDR3 is made up of 15 amino acids. CDR3 in amino acids: CASSLTTSGIGEQYF. The CDR3 DNA sequence: TGCGCCAGCAGCCTTACCACTTCGGGGATCGGGGAGCAGTACTTC.

The V gene is TRBV9, the J gene TRBJ2-1; no reliable D call. The CDR3 is 12 amino acids. CDR1 SGDLS and CDR2 YYNGEE come from the germline V gene. V shed 6 bases and J shed 6 bases, with 10 bases lying between them. The CDR3 protein is CASTHSGNEQFF. The CDR3 coding sequence is TGTGCCAGCACGCATTCCGGCAATGAGCAGTTCTTC.

The chain joins TRBV2 to TRBJ1-4; D gene ambiguous. The CDR3 runs 16 residues. The germline V and J ends were trimmed by 1 base and 8 bases, with 17 bases remaining between them. Germline V gene data show CDR1 as SNHLY and CDR2 as FYNNEI. The CDR3 here is CASSEVDGILGEKLFF. CDR3 nucleotide sequence: TGTGCCAGCAGTGAAGTCGACGGGATCCTCGGAGAAAAACTGTTTTTT. The entire variable domain, with the rest obtained from reference TRBV2 and TRBJ1-4, is as follows: EPEVTQTPSHQVTQMGQEVILRCVPISNHLYFYWYRQILGQKVEFLVSFYNNEISEKSEIFDDQFSVERPDGSNFTLKIRSTKLEDSAMYFCASSEVDGILGEKLFFGSGTQLSVL.

The chain is built from TRBV19 and TRBJ2-5, with D uncertain. The V gene's germline CDR1 is LNHDA and CDR2 SQIVND (reference sequence). The length of the CDR3 is 13 residues. Trimming shortened V by 5 bases and J by 9 bases, and 16 bases separated the two germline ends. The CDR3 loop reads CASSSSTAAAQYF. CDR3 sequence (DNA): TGTGCCAGTAGTTCGTCGACTGCCGCGGCCCAGTACTTC.

This sequence joins TRBV2 and TRBJ1-2; 8 nucleotides agree with TRBD1. V trimming: 1 base; J trimming: 0 bases; junction bases outside the gene matches: 10. This CDR3 is built from 18 residues. CDR1 and CDR2 from the germline V gene are SNHLY and FYNNEI. The CDR3 DNA reads TGTGCCAGCAGTGAAGGGGACAGGAGACAAAGTCCTAACTATGGCTACACCTTC. This encodes CASSEGDRRQSPNYGYTF.

This sequence joins TRBV29-1 and TRBJ2-3; D perhaps matches TRBD2 (5 bases). CDR1 and CDR2 from the germline V gene are SQVTM and ANQGSEA. Trimming shortened V by 3 bases and J by 0 bases, and 10 bases separated the two germline ends. The CDR3 is made up of 14 amino acids. The CDR3 region has the DNA TGCAGCGTTGATCACGGCGGGAGCACAGATACGCAGTATTTT. Its protein is CSVDHGGSTDTQYF.

This chain connects TRBV19 to TRBJ2-2; 9 bases are shared with TRBD1. The CDR3 is 14 amino acids. Germline values: CDR1 LNHDA, CDR2 SQIVND (reference sequence). V was clipped by 6 bases and J by 7 bases; unmatched bases: 6. Here the CDR3 reads CASSKQGAGGELFF. The CDR3 nucleotides are TGTGCCAGTAGCAAACAGGGGGCGGGCGGGGAGCTGTTTTTT.

The chain joins TRBV5-1 to TRBJ1-2; D is unclear. The germline gives CDR1 SGHRS, CDR2 YFSETQ. The ends were cut back, 5 bases at V and 7 bases at J, with 15 bases in the middle. The CDR3 sequence is 13 residues long. CDR3 residues: CASREGAGLGYTF. CDR3 DNA sequence: TGCGCCAGCAGAGAGGGAGCGGGCCTTGGCTACACCTTC.